A single T cell receptor (beta chain) is shown here with its context. The sample originates from a study of T-cell reconstitution after alpha-beta-depleted transplantation in children. CDR3 length equals 13 residues. V was shortened by 2 bases and J by 5 bases, with 13 bases between the two germline ends. Germline assignment: CDR1 DFQATT and CDR2 SNEGSKA (reference sequence). Unique molecular identifiers featured in how the TCRbeta library was prepared. MiXCR, run by TCRdb on the PCR reads, gives a single entry per CDR3 protein. This table holds 300,000 to 400,000 distinct CDR3 sequences, around 15% found once.

The chain recombines TRBV20-1 with TRBJ2-7; D might be TRBD1 or TRBD2, each matching 5 bases. This clonotype was sampled from a male patient aged 2 to 9 who had a stem cell transplant for acute lymphoblastic leukemia, so the T cells may come from the graft donor. Specimen: PBMCs, mostly from graft donor cells, collected 360 days after TCRalphabeta/CD19-depleted stem cell transplant. The CDR3 loop reads CSARLGSGHEQYF. Written as DNA, the CDR3 is TGCAGTGCTAGACTCGGGTCGGGGCACGAGCAGTACTTC.